A single sample gave rise to the 12 T cell receptor beta chains below, sequenced in a study of T cells in women clearing cervical HPV infection. Some clones are missing from TCRdb's copy, which holds only in-frame ones; the method was immunoSEQ multiplex PCR. The sample table sets out under 45,000 clones. The specimen was blood buffy coat. The receptor set was obtained from a woman aged 18-70 years with a cervical HPV16 infection that either progressed to CIN3+ or cleared (not recorded which).

On this clone: The sequence runs out 3 residues before the end of the CDR3; the remainder is reconstructed from the germline J gene. V usage is TRBV19 and J usage is TRBJ2-4; TRBD2 agrees at 9 bases. This CDR3 is 15 amino acids long. V lost 10 bases, J lost 6 bases, and 13 bases stayed unmatched. Germline V gene sequence: CDR1 LNHDA, CDR2 SQIVND (reference sequence). CDR3 amino acids: CATQRGREGANIQYF. The part of the CDR3 DNA that was read is TGTGCCACCCAGAGGGGGCGGGAGGGGGCAAACATT.

About this clone: The CDR3 is cut off 3 residues early in the read; its end comes from the germline J gene. The chain has TRBV30 and TRBJ2-5; weak D call: TRBD2 (5 bases). Germline assignment: CDR1 GTSNPN and CDR2 SVGIG (reference sequence). Trimming shortened V by 1 base and J by 2 bases, and 8 bases separated the two germline ends. The CDR3 covers 13 residues. CDR3 sequence reads: CAWSATSQETQYF. CDR3 bases read: TGTGCCTGGAGTGCAACTAGTCAAGAGACC. The full variable domain, with the rest looked up from reference TRBV30 and TRBJ2-5, is SQTIHQWPATLVQPVGSPLSLECTVEGTSNPNLYWYRQAAGRGLQLLFYSVGIGQISSEVPQNLSASRPQDRQFILSSKKLLLSDSGFYLCAWSATSQETQYFGPGTRLLVL.

Partial CDR3 DNA: TGTGCCTGGACCGGGGACACGGGC. Translation: CAWTGDTG. The CDR3 in full is CAWTGDTGYTF. The chain links TRBV30 to TRBJ1-2, with D perhaps matching TRBD1 (6 bases). The missing CDR3 end, 3 residues past where the read stops, is filled in from the germline J gene. The germline V gene encodes CDR1 GTSNPN and CDR2 SVGIG (reference sequence). The CDR3 covers 11 residues.

Worth noting for this clone: From the germline J gene comes the end of the CDR3, since the read stops 3 residues before it. The chain uses TRBV19 and TRBJ2-2; possible D gene TRBD2, 7 bases. Germline lookup yields CDR1 LNHDA and CDR2 SQIVND (reference sequence). The CDR3 contains 18 residues. The sequenced CDR3 bases are TGTGCCAGTAGTCCCCTTGGGGGGGCCCTCTCTGGGGCCAACGTG. Translation gives CASSPLGGALSGANV. The full CDR3 is CASSPLGGALSGANVLFF.

Comments on this clone: Read data end 3 residues before the CDR3 end; the end is taken from the germline J gene. The rearrangement joins TRBV5-4 to TRBJ2-7, with TRBD2 identical over 7 bases. The length of the CDR3 is 16 residues. J gave up 4 bases and V 4 bases, and 14 bases lay outside the gene matches. Germline lookup yields CDR1 SGHNT and CDR2 YYREEE (reference sequence). This CDR3 reads CASSGSGGTGRYEQYF. The CDR3 bases that were read are TGTGCCAGCAGCGGGTCCGGGGGGACGGGACGGTACGAG.

Regarding this clone: The read terminates 3 residues before the CDR3 end, so the remaining end is supplied by the germline J gene. This chain connects TRBV13 to TRBJ1-2; weak D call: TRBD1 (5 bases). Trimming stripped 5 bases from V and 6 bases from J, with 13 bases between. CDR3 size: 13 residues. The germline V gene encodes CDR1 PRHDT and CDR2 FYEKMQ (reference sequence). The sequenced CDR3 bases are TGTGCCAGCAGCCAGGGTGGGGCGCATGGC. Its protein product is CASSQGGAHG. The CDR3 reads in full as CASSQGGAHGYTF.

On this clone itself: The read finishes 3 residues shy of the CDR3 end, and the germline J gene is used to complete it. The chain joins TRBV11-2 to TRBJ2-3; 8 nucleotides line up with TRBD2. Looked up from germline, CDR1 is SGHAT and CDR2 is FQNNGV. The CDR3 runs 14 residues. V lost 3 bases to trimming and J lost 3 bases; unmatched junction nucleotides: 2. The CDR3 reads CASSLTSVTDTQYF. The CDR3 DNA, read in part, is TGTGCCAGCAGCTTGACTAGCGTGACAGATACG.

As regards this clone: The missing CDR3 end, 3 residues past where the read stops, is filled in from the germline J gene. V gene TRBV20-1 combines with J gene TRBJ2-2; 8 nucleotides align to TRBD2. Trimming cost V 3 bases and J 3 bases; bases outside gene matches: 9. Germline-derived CDR1 and CDR2 are DFQATT and SNEGSKA (reference sequence). The CDR3 runs 16 residues. The covered CDR3 bases are TGCAGTGCTAGCAGAATAGCGGGATTAGACACCGGGGAG. Translating gives CSASRIAGLDTGE. The full CDR3 reads CSASRIAGLDTGELFF.

For this clone: The CDR3 end is not reached by the read, which stops 3 residues before it; the germline J gene fills it in. This sequence joins TRBV19 and TRBJ2-1; 10 nucleotides align to TRBD2. CDR3 length: 15 amino acids. CDR1 LNHDA and CDR2 SQIVND come from the germline V gene (reference sequence). Trimming at V came to 3 bases and at J to 6 bases, leaving 5 bases not matched to a gene. The sequenced part of the CDR3 DNA is TGTGCCAGTAGTATTACAGCGGGAGGGCGCAATGAG. This sequence encodes CASSITAGGRNE. The entire CDR3 is CASSITAGGRNEQFF.

Worth noting for this clone: The read terminates 3 residues ahead of where the CDR3 ends, so the germline J gene completes it. This sequence joins TRBV7-6 and TRBJ2-3, with D unclear. Per germline, CDR1 SGHVS and CDR2 FNYEAQ. The CDR3 runs to 14 residues. Incomplete CDR3 DNA: TGTGCCAGCAGCCTCGACCAGGCTAATCAGCCG. Encoded protein: CASSLDQANQP. The complete CDR3 reads CASSLDQANQPQYF.

As concerns this clone: Read data end 3 residues before the CDR3 end; the end is taken from the germline J gene. The rearrangement links TRBV6-2 or TRBV6-3 to TRBJ1-1, with 7 bases identical to TRBD1. CDR3 length equals 15 residues. Trimming at V came to 2 bases and at J to 4 bases, leaving 7 bases not matched to a gene. CDR1 and CDR2 (germline): MNHEY, SVGEGT. CDR3 sequence reads: CASSYPDRVGTEAFF. The CDR3 bases that were read are TGTGCCAGCAGTTACCCCGACAGGGTTGGCACTGAA.

About this clone: The read terminates 3 residues before the CDR3 end, so the remaining end is supplied by the germline J gene. The chain has TRBV5-1 and TRBJ2-5, with TRBD1 matching 9 bases. Germline V gene lookup returns CDR1 SGHRS and CDR2 YFSETQ. There are 15 residues in the CDR3. Unmatched junction bases numbered 5, after V lost 0 bases and J lost 5 bases. Incomplete CDR3 DNA: TGCGCCAGCAGCTTGGTGACAGGGGGTGGGGAGACC. Residues: CASSLVTGGGET. The full CDR3 reads CASSLVTGGGETQYF.